A single sample is the source of the 21 T cell receptor beta chains below, sequenced in a study of cytomegalovirus exposure and HLA in healthy donors. PCR involved 60 Vbeta and 13 Jbeta primers. TCRdb's copy holds only in-frame clones and misses some; the assay was immunoSEQ multiplex PCR. The table lists 210,000 or so clones, roughly 84% of them singletons. The sample consisted of PBMCs. The receptors come from a human donor in good health.

V usage is TRBV15 and J usage is TRBJ2-7; no clear D gene. The germline gives CDR1 LNHNV, CDR2 YYDKDF (reference sequence). CDR3 size: 15 residues. V dropped 5 bases and J dropped 1 base, with 15 bases sitting between them. CDR3 region: CATSAQLFNSYEQYF. CDR3 DNA sequence: TGTGCCACCAGCGCACAGCTATTTAATTCCTACGAGCAGTACTTC.

The V call is TRBV28, the J call TRBJ2-7; TRBD2 matches 8 bases. The CDR3 length is 15 residues. CDR1 MDHEN and CDR2 SYDVKM come from the germline V gene. Trimming took 6 bases from V and 1 from J; bases not matched to a gene: 8. The CDR3 loop is CASSVAASGSYEQYF. CDR3 DNA sequence: TGTGCCAGCAGCGTCGCGGCTAGCGGGTCCTACGAGCAGTACTTC.

The chain joins TRBV9 to TRBJ2-5, with 7 bases lining up with TRBD2. The ends lost 0 bases at V and 1 base at J; junction bases unmatched: 6. This CDR3 is 16 amino acids long. CDR1 SGDLS and CDR2 YYNGEE come from the germline V gene. The CDR3 is CASSVGQTGGQETQYF. Written as DNA, the CDR3 is TGTGCCAGCAGCGTAGGGCAGACGGGGGGCCAAGAGACCCAGTACTTC.

The chain uses TRBV19 and TRBJ2-6; 8 nucleotides line up with TRBD1. CDR1 LNHDA and CDR2 SQIVND come from the germline V gene (reference sequence). The length of the CDR3 is 19 residues. J was trimmed by 0 bases and V by 4 bases; bases with no gene match: 11. The CDR3 DNA sequence: TGTGCCAGTAGTAGGGGCAGGGGGCTCGTAAGCTCTGGGGCCAACGTCCTGACTTTC. Translated, it gives CASSRGRGLVSSGANVLTF.

This chain links TRBV5-1 with TRBJ1-1; 8 nucleotides line up with TRBD1. The CDR3 sequence is 17 residues long. Germline V gene data show CDR1 as SGHRS and CDR2 as YFSETQ. The ends lost 0 bases at V and 4 bases at J; junction bases unmatched: 11. CDR3 DNA sequence: TGCGCCAGCAGCTTGGGGGGCGGCAGGGGGCGAAGCACTGAAGCTTTCTTT. Its translation: CASSLGGGRGRSTEAFF.

The J gene is TRBJ2-7, the V gene TRBV11-1; D gene unclear. With 1 base removed from V and 3 bases from J, the gap between germline ends came to 13 bases. Germline V CDR1 and CDR2: SGHAT, FQDESV (reference sequence). The CDR3 has 15 residues. CDR3 protein: CASSLVSGSSYEQYF. The CDR3 DNA sequence: TGTGCCAGCAGCTTAGTGTCAGGCAGCAGCTACGAGCAGTACTTC. The full variable domain, with the rest looked up from reference TRBV11-1 and TRBJ2-7, is EAEVAQSPRYKITEKSQAVAFWCDPISGHATLYWYRQILGQGPELLVQFQDESVVDDSQLPKDRFSAERLKGVDSTLKIQPAELGDSAMYLCASSLVSGSSYEQYFGPGTRLTVT.

The chain combines TRBV2 with TRBJ2-2; the D gene is possibly TRBD2 (5 bases). Trimming removed 5 bases from V and 5 bases from J, with 15 bases in between. The CDR3 spans 15 residues. Germline loops: CDR1 SNHLY, CDR2 FYNNEI. The CDR3 loop is CASSTGNRRTGELFF. CDR3 sequence (DNA): TGTGCCAGCAGTACGGGAAACCGGCGAACCGGGGAGCTGTTTTTT.

This clone was observed once. The chain is built from TRBV6-6 and TRBJ2-7; 8 bases are a match to TRBD2. With V trimmed by 5 bases and J by 4 bases, 4 bases remained unmatched. Germline V gives CDR1 MNHNY, CDR2 SVGAGI (reference sequence). The CDR3 runs 13 residues. Here the CDR3 reads CASSPGLEYEQYF. The CDR3 DNA reads TGTGCCAGCAGTCCGGGACTAGAGTACGAGCAGTACTTC.

The chain combines TRBV5-1 with TRBJ2-1; possibly TRBD2 for D (6 bases). This CDR3 has 13 amino acids. V lost 1 base and J 5 bases, leaving 7 bases between the germline ends. Germline CDR1 is SGHRS and CDR2 is YFSETQ. The CDR3 sequence is CASSLWGDNEQFF. Here the CDR3 DNA reads TGCGCCAGCAGCTTGTGGGGGGACAATGAGCAGTTCTTC.

This chain links TRBV2 with TRBJ1-6, with 8 bases that match TRBD1. Germline V gene data show CDR1 as SNHLY and CDR2 as FYNNEI. This CDR3 is built from 15 residues. J was trimmed by 13 bases and V by 7 bases; bases with no gene match: 15. The CDR3 protein is CASTARRTGIAPLHF. The CDR3 bases are TGTGCCAGCACAGCCCGAAGGACAGGGATCGCCCCCCTCCACTTT. Combining the CDR3 with reference TRBV2 and TRBJ1-6 gives the whole variable domain EPEVTQTPSHQVTQMGQEVILRCVPISNHLYFYWYRQILGQKVEFLVSFYNNEISEKSEIFDDQFSVERPDGSNFTLKIRSTKLEDSAMYFCASTARRTGIAPLHFGNGTRLTVT.

This rearrangement joins TRBV9 to TRBJ2-1, with TRBD1 matching over 8 bases. The CDR3 sequence is 14 residues long. Germline-derived CDR1 and CDR2 are SGDLS and YYNGEE. V gave up 3 bases and J gave up 5 bases; unmatched junction bases: 4. The CDR3 sequence is CASSGGTGDNEQFF. DNA for the CDR3: TGTGCCAGCAGCGGGGGGACAGGCGACAATGAGCAGTTCTTC. The variable domain in full, completed from reference TRBV9 and TRBJ2-1, reads DSGVTQTPKHLITATGQRVTLRCSPRSGDLSVYWYQQSLDQGLQFLIQYYNGEERAKGNILERFSAQQFPDLHSELNLSSLELGDSALYFCASSGGTGDNEQFFGPGTRLTVL.

This clone was counted only a few times. The chain is built from TRBV6-7 and TRBJ2-1, with 12 nucleotides matching TRBD2. TRBV6-7 counts as an open reading frame of uncertain function. This CDR3 has 13 amino acids. V lost 7 bases to trimming and J lost 15 bases; unmatched junction nucleotides: 10. The CDR3 spells CASTRTSGRSRFF. The DNA of the CDR3 is TGTGCCAGCACTCGCACTAGCGGGAGGTCCCGGTTCTTC.

This chain connects TRBV5-1 to TRBJ1-3; D remains ambiguous. Germline V lookup: CDR1 SGHRS, CDR2 YFSETQ. The CDR3 loop spans 15 amino acids. Trimming cost V 3 bases and J 1 base, with 11 bases left between them. The CDR3 DNA is TGCGCCAGCAGCTCGTCCCGCGGGTCTGGAAACACCATATATTTT. It specifies CASSSSRGSGNTIYF.

The chain employs TRBV6-6 and TRBJ1-5; no firm D call. Germline V gene sequence: CDR1 MNHNY, CDR2 SVGAGI (reference sequence). CDR3 length equals 16 residues. Trimming pared 2 bases from V and 0 bases from J, leaving 11 bases between. Here the CDR3 reads CASSYPAANSNQPQHF. CDR3 nucleotide sequence: TGTGCCAGCAGTTACCCGGCAGCGAATAGCAATCAGCCCCAGCATTTT.

This chain connects TRBV30 to TRBJ2-2, with a weak D call TRBD1 (5 bases). Trimming shortened V by 3 bases and J by 7 bases, and 12 bases separated the two germline ends. The CDR3 loop spans 13 amino acids. The germline V gene encodes CDR1 GTSNPN and CDR2 SVGIG (reference sequence). CDR3: CAWSRSGYGELFF. The CDR3 DNA is TGTGCCTGGAGCAGATCAGGGTACGGGGAGCTGTTTTTT.

This clone was detected once. The CDR3 reads CASSTGQRIADTQYF. The CDR3 nucleotides are TGTGCCAGCAGCACGGGACAGAGGATAGCAGATACGCAGTATTTT. The gene calls are TRBV7-2 and TRBJ2-3; 7 bases line up with TRBD1. Trimming took 5 bases from V and 4 from J; bases not matched to a gene: 9. This CDR3 has 15 residues. CDR1 and CDR2 from the germline V gene are SGHTA and FQGNSA. The complete variable domain, with remaining parts taken from reference TRBV7-2 and TRBJ2-3, reads GAGVSQSPSNKVTEKGKDVELRCDPISGHTALYWYRQSLGQGLEFLIYFQGNSAPDKSGLPSDRFSAERTGGSVSTLTIQRTQQEDSAVYLCASSTGQRIADTQYFGPGTRLTVL.

The rearrangement links TRBV7-2 to TRBJ2-2; D gene unclear. Deletions cut 4 bases from V and 1 base from J, with 10 bases between. The CDR3 loop spans 15 amino acids. Germline V gene lookup returns CDR1 SGHTA and CDR2 FQGNSA. The CDR3 DNA is TGTGCCAGCAGCTCCTTCAAGCAGAACACCGGGGAGCTGTTTTTT. Its protein product is CASSSFKQNTGELFF.

The chain joins TRBV7-9 to TRBJ1-3; D may be TRBD1 (6 bases). The CDR3 runs 15 residues. Germline values: CDR1 SEHNR, CDR2 FQNEAQ (reference sequence). V lost 4 bases and J lost 0, with 10 bases in between. The CDR3: CASSSQGLSGNTIYF. The CDR3 DNA reads TGTGCCAGCAGCTCCCAGGGGCTCTCTGGAAACACCATATATTTT. Drawing the rest from reference TRBV7-9 and TRBJ1-3, the complete variable domain is DTGVSQNPRHKITKRGQNVTFRCDPISEHNRLYWYRQTLGQGPEFLTYFQNEAQLEKSRLLSDRFSAERPKGSFSTLEIQRTEQGDSAMYLCASSSQGLSGNTIYFGEGSWLTVV.

This clone was detected once. This chain connects TRBV7-2 to TRBJ2-1; tentatively, D is TRBD2 (6 bases). The CDR3 consists of 17 residues. V was cut by 2 bases and J by 7 bases, with 21 bases left in between. CDR1 and CDR2 from the germline V gene are SGHTA and FQGNSA. The CDR3 DNA reads TGTGCCAGCAGCTTAATTTGGGGCCGGGGAGGTGGGAATGAGCAGTTCTTC. Translated: CASSLIWGRGGGNEQFF. The entire variable domain, with the rest obtained from reference TRBV7-2 and TRBJ2-1, is as follows: GAGVSQSPSNKVTEKGKDVELRCDPISGHTALYWYRQSLGQGLEFLIYFQGNSAPDKSGLPSDRFSAERTGGSVSTLTIQRTQQEDSAVYLCASSLIWGRGGGNEQFFGPGTRLTVL.

The rearrangement uses TRBV4-1 and TRBJ2-3; a weak D match, TRBD2 (6 bases). V was cut by 6 bases and J by 6 bases, with 16 bases left in between. The germline CDR1 and CDR2 sequences are MGHRA and YSYEKL. This CDR3 has 14 amino acids. For the CDR3, the DNA is TGCGCCAGCAGAGAGCGGGTGGTGGGGGATACGCAGTATTTT. It yields the protein CASRERVVGDTQYF.

This clone was seen once. The chain joins TRBV7-9 to TRBJ1-1, with D maybe TRBD1 (5 bases). The V and J ends lost 0 bases and 1 base respectively, with 9 bases between them. The length of the CDR3 is 15 residues. Germline CDR1 is SEHNR and CDR2 is FQNEAQ (reference sequence). CDR3 residues: CASSLADRTNTEAFF. In DNA, the CDR3 is TGTGCCAGCAGCTTAGCAGACAGAACGAACACTGAAGCTTTCTTT.